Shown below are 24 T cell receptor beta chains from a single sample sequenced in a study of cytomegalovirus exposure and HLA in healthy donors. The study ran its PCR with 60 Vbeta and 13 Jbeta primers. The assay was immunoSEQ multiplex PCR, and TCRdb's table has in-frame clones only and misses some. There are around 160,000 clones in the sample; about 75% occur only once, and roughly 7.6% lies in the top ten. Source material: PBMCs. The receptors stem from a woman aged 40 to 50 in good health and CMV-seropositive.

The CDR3 spells CASSVGPDPGQGNYGYTF. The CDR3 nucleotides read TGTGCCAGCAGCGTAGGTCCCGATCCGGGACAGGGGAACTATGGCTACACCTTC. The chain recombines TRBV9 with TRBJ1-2; 10 nucleotides match TRBD1. Germline CDR1 SGDLS, CDR2 YYNGEE. V gave up 0 bases and J gave up 2 bases; unmatched junction bases: 10. CDR3 length: 18 amino acids.

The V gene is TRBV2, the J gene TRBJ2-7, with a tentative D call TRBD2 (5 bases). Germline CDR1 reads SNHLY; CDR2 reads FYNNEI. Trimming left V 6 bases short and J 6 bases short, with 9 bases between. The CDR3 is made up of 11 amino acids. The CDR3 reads CASSRTSEQYF. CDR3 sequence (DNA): TGTGCCAGCAGCCGCACTAGCGAGCAGTACTTC.

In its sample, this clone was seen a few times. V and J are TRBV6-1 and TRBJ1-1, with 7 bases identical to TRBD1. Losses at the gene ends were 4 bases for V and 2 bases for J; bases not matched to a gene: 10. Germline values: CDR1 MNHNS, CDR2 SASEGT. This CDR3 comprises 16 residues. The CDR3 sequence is CASSATGGTVNTEAFF. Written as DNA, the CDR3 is TGTGCCAGCAGTGCCACTGGGGGGACAGTCAACACTGAAGCTTTCTTT.

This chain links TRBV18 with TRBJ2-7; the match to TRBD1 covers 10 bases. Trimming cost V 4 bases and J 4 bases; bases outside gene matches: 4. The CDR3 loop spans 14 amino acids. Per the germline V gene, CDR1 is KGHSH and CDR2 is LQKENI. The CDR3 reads CASSLGTGEYEQYF. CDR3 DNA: TGTGCCAGCTCACTGGGGACAGGGGAATACGAGCAGTACTTC.

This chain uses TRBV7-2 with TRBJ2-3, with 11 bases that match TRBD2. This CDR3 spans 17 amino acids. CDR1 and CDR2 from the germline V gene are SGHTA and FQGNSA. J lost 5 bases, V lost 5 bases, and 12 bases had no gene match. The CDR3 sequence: CASSPAGLAVGEDTQYF. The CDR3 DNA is TGTGCCAGCAGCCCGGCGGGACTAGCGGTTGGGGAAGATACGCAGTATTTT.

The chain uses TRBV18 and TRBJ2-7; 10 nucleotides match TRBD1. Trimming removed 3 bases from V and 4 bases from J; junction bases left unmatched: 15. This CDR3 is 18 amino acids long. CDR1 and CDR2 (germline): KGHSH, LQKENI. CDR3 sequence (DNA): TGTGCCAGCTCACCTAACCGTCCATCCAGACAGGGGGCTTACGAGCAGTACTTC. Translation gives CASSPNRPSRQGAYEQYF.

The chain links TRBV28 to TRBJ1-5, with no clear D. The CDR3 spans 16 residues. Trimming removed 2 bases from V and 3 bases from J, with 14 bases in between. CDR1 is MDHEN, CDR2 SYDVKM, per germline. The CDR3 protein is CASSLARFPPNQPQHF. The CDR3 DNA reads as TGTGCCAGCAGTTTAGCCAGGTTCCCCCCCAATCAGCCCCAGCATTTT.

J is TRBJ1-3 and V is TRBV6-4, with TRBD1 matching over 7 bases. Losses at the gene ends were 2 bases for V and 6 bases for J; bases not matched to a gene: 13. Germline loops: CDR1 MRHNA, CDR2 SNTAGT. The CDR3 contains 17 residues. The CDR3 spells CASSDPFPRGSENTIYF. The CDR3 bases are TGTGCCAGCAGTGACCCTTTTCCCAGGGGGTCGGAAAACACCATATATTTT.

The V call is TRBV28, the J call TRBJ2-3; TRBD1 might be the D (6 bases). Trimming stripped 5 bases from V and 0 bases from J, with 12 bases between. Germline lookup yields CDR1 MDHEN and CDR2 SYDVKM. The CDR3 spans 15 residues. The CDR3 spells CASSVRGGSTDTQYF. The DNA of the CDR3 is TGTGCCAGCAGTGTCAGGGGTGGTAGCACAGATACGCAGTATTTT.

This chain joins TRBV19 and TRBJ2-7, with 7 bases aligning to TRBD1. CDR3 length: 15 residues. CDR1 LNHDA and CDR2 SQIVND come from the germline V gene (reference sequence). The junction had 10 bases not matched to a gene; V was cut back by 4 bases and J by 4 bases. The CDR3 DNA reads TGTGCCAGTAGTACCCGACAGGGCAAAGGGTACGAGCAGTACTTC. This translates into CASSTRQGKGYEQYF.

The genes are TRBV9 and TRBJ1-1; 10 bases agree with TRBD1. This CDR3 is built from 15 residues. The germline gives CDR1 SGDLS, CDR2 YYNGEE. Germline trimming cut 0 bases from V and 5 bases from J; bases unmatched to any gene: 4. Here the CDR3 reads CASSVDGQGGTEAFF. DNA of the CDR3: TGTGCCAGCAGCGTAGACGGACAGGGGGGAACTGAAGCTTTCTTT.

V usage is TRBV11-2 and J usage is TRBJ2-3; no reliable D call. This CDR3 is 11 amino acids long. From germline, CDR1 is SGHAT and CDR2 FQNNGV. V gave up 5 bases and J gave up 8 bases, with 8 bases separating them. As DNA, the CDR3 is TGTGCCAGCAGCACGAGCGCTACGCAGTATTTT. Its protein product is CASSTSATQYF. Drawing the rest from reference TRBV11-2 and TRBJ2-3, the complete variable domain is EAGVAQSPRYKIIEKRQSVAFWCNPISGHATLYWYQQILGQGPKLLIQFQNNGVVDDSQLPKDRFSAERLKGVDSTLKIQPAKLEDSAVYLCASSTSATQYFGPGTRLTVL.

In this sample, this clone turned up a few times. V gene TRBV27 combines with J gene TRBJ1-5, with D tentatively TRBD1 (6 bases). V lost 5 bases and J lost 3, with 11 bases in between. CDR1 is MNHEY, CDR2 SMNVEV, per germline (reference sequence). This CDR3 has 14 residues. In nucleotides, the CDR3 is TGTGCCAGCAGTGCCGGACAGACCAATCAGCCCCAGCATTTT. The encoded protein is CASSAGQTNQPQHF.

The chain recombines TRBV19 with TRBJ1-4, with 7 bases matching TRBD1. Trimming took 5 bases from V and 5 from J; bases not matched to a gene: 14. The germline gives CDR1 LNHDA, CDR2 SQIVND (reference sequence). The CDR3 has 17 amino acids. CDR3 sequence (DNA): TGTGCCAGTAGTTCCGCGGCCGGACAGGCTCGAAATGAAAAACTGTTTTTT. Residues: CASSSAAGQARNEKLFF. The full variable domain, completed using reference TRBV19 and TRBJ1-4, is DGGITQSPKYLFRKEGQNVTLSCEQNLNHDAMYWYRQDPGQGLRLIYYSQIVNDFQKGDIAEGYSVSREKKESFPLTVTSAQKNPTAFYLCASSSAAGQARNEKLFFGSGTQLSVL.

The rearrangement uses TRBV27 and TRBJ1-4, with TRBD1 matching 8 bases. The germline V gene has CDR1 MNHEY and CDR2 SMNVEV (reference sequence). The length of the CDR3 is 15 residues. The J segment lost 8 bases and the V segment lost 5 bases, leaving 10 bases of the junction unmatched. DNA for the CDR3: TGTGCCAGCAGTGCTCAGACAGGGGCTTGGGAAAAACTGTTTTTT. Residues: CASSAQTGAWEKLFF.

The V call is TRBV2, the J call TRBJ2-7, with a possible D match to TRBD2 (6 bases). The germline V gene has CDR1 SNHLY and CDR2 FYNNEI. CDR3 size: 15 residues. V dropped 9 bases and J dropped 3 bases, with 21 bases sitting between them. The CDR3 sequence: CASTGGSPAYYEQYF. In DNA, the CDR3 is TGTGCCAGTACTGGGGGGTCTCCGGCTTACTACGAGCAGTACTTC.

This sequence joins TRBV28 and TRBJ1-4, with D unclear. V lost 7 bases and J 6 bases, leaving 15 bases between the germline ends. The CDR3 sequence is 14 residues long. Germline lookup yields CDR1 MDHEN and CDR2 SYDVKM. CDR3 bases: TGTGCCAGCACCCCTCTCGCCGACTATGAAAAACTGTTTTTT. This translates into CASTPLADYEKLFF.

This CDR3 is CASIGVAGSTDTQYF. As DNA, the CDR3 is TGTGCCAGTATTGGGGTAGCGGGCAGCACAGATACGCAGTATTTT. This sequence joins TRBV19 and TRBJ2-3, with 7 bases lining up with TRBD2. Germline CDR1 is LNHDA and CDR2 is SQIVND (reference sequence). V was pared by 7 bases and J by 0 bases, with 7 bases of the junction left unmatched. CDR3 length: 15 residues.

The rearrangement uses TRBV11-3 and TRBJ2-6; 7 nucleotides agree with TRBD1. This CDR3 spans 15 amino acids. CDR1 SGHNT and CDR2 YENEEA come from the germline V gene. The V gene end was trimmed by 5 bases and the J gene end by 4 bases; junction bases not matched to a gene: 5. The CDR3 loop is CASSLTGAGANVLTF. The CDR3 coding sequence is TGTGCCAGCAGCCTTACAGGGGCCGGGGCCAACGTCCTGACTTTC.

In nucleotides, the CDR3 is TGTGCCAGCAGGACAGGGGCTTACAATGAGCAGTTCTTC. It yields the protein CASRTGAYNEQFF. The chain carries TRBV2 and TRBJ2-1; 8 positions match TRBD1. The ends lost 6 bases at V and 4 bases at J; junction bases unmatched: 2. The length of the CDR3 is 13 residues. Germline V lookup: CDR1 SNHLY, CDR2 FYNNEI.

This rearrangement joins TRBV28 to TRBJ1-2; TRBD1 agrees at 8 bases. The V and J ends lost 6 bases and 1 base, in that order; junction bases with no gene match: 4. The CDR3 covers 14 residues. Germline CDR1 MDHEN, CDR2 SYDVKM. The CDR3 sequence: CASRTGDLNYGYTF. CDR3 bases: TGTGCCAGCAGGACAGGGGACCTTAACTATGGCTACACCTTC.

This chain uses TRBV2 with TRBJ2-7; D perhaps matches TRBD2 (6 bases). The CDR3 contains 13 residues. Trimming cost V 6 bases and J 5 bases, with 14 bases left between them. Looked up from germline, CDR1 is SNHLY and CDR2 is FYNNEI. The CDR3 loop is CASSTGTENEQYF. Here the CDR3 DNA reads TGTGCCAGCAGCACCGGGACTGAGAACGAGCAGTACTTC.

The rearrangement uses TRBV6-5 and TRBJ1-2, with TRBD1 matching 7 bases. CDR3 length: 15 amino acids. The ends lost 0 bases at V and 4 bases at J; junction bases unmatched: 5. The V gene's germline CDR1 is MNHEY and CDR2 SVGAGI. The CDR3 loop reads CASSYSIRDSYGYTF. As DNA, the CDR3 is TGTGCCAGCAGTTACTCTATCCGGGACAGCTATGGCTACACCTTC.

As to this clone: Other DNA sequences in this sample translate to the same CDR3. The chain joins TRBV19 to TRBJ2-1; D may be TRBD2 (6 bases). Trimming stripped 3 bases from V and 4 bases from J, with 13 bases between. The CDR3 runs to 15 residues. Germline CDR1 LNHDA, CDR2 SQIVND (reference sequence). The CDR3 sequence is CASSIGQGGYNEQFF. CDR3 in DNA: TGTGCCAGTAGTATTGGGCAGGGAGGTTACAATGAGCAGTTCTTC.